The TCR beta chain under discussion was sequenced for a study of cytomegalovirus exposure and HLA in healthy donors. Overall study findings and caveats: Productive status was seen about 87% or about 30% of the time for most TCR beta V segments in an earlier analysis. With further analysis later on, most CMV-associated TCR beta chains appeared HLA-restricted. In a later analysis, an Asian-associated ancestry cluster reportedly showed fewer N-insertions than the 666-donor mean. Reports described diagnosis of cytomegalovirus status by the classifier as highly specific and sensitive.

The PCR made use of 60 Vbeta and 13 Jbeta primers. Profiled with immunoSEQ multiplex PCR; TCRdb holds only in-frame clones, not every one. The table includes 110,000 to 150,000 clones, roughly 10% detected once. Trimming shortened V by 1 base and J by 2 bases, and 8 bases separated the two germline ends. CDR1 and CDR2 from the germline V gene are SGHAT and FQNNGV. The CDR3 totals 15 residues. Worth noting for this clone: What it binds is unknown.

This clonotype originated in a man aged 50 or older in good health and CMV-seronegative. Sequenced: PBMCs. The chain links TRBV11-2 to TRBJ2-2; D is ambiguous. CDR3 amino acids: CASSLVQLNTGELFF. CDR3 DNA sequence: TGTGCCAGCAGCTTAGTACAGCTTAACACCGGGGAGCTGTTTTTT. Variable domain in full (rest from reference TRBV11-2 and TRBJ2-2): EAGVAQSPRYKIIEKRQSVAFWCNPISGHATLYWYQQILGQGPKLLIQFQNNGVVDDSQLPKDRFSAERLKGVDSTLKIQPAKLEDSAVYLCASSLVQLNTGELFFGEGSRLTVL.